The rows below give T cell receptor beta chains drawn from one sample of a study of blood T cell repertoires in COVID-19. Profiling relied on immunoSEQ multiplex PCR, and the TCRdb table lists in-frame clones only, not all of them. This sample has about 160,000 clones, with 90% to 95% found just once. The sequenced material came from peripheral blood. These receptor sequences come from a woman in her forties or fifties with acute or convalescent COVID-19. The CDR3 runs from the conserved cysteine through the conserved F or W. The D gene is left open where the match is weak. Rows give clone size only sometimes, using once, few, many, or a class for an expanded clone.

d_call	clone_size	v_call	j_call	cdr3_nt	cdr3_aa
NA	NA	TRBV30	TRBJ1-2	TGTGCCTGGAAGTTGTCGGGGTCTCATAACTATGGCTACACCTTC	CAWKLSGSHNYGYTF
NA	once	TRBV19	TRBJ1-5	TGTGCCAGTGGACGGCAGGGAAACGATCAGCCCCAGCATTTT	CASGRQGNDQPQHF
TRBD1	NA	TRBV11-2	TRBJ1-1	TGTGCCAGCAGGCCAGGGGGCACTGAAGCTTTCTTT	CASRPGGTEAFF
NA	once	TRBV18	TRBJ2-7	TGTGCCAGCTCACCGACACAGGGAGAACAGTACTTC	CASSPTQGEQYF
TRBD2	NA	TRBV9	TRBJ2-7	TGTGCCAGCAGCGTGGGTAGCGGGGGCTCCTACGAGCAGTACTTC	CASSVGSGGSYEQYF
TRBD2	NA	TRBV9	TRBJ2-1	TGTGCCAGCAGCACTGGGACTAGCGGGAAAGATGAGCAGTTCTTC	CASSTGTSGKDEQFF
NA	NA	TRBV18	TRBJ2-1	TGTGCCAGCTCACCTTTACGAGAGGACAATGAGCAGTTCTTC	CASSPLREDNEQFF
TRBD1	NA	TRBV6-5	TRBJ1-2	TGTGCCAGCATCCCGGGACAGGGAGGGGCTTTCTACACCTTC	CASIPGQGGAFYTF
NA	few	TRBV4-3	TRBJ1-1	TGCGCCAGCAGCCAACTTGGGACACCGAACACTGAAGCTTTCTTT	CASSQLGTPNTEAFF
TRBD1	NA	TRBV7-8	TRBJ1-1	TGTGCCAGCAGCTTAGTCCAGGCAGGGGGTGAAGCTTTCTTT	CASSLVQAGGEAFF
TRBD1	NA	TRBV28	TRBJ1-5	TGTGCCAGCAGCTTAAAAGGGACAGGGGGCGGATTGATAGTGGCCCAGCATTTT	CASSLKGTGGGLIVAQHF
NA	NA	TRBV4-3	TRBJ1-4	TGCGCCAGCAGCCGCTTAAACAGGGAGAATGAAAAACTGTTTTTT	CASSRLNRENEKLFF
NA	NA	TRBV19	TRBJ1-2	TGTGCCAGTAGTATAGGGCAGCGGAGTAATGGCTACACCTTC	CASSIGQRSNGYTF
TRBD2	NA	TRBV6-1	TRBJ2-7	TGTGCCAGCAGTGGGGCCCCCGGGACTAGATGGTTCGAGCAGTACTTC	CASSGAPGTRWFEQYF
TRBD2	NA	TRBV15	TRBJ2-2	TGTGCCACCAGCAGAGATCTAGCGGGGGGCCAATCCGCCGGGGAGCTGTTTTTT	CATSRDLAGGQSAGELFF
TRBD1	once	TRBV10-3	TRBJ2-1	TGTGCCATCAGGGGGGACAGTACTTACAATGAGCAGTTCTTC	CAIRGDSTYNEQFF
TRBD2	NA	TRBV7-8	TRBJ2-1	TGTGCCAGCAGCGTAGCGGGGGGGCTGGCTGAGCAGTTCTTC	CASSVAGGLAEQFF
TRBD1	NA	TRBV5-4	TRBJ2-5	TGTGCCAGCAGCCCCAGGGACAGGCAAGAGACCCAGTACTTC	CASSPRDRQETQYF
TRBD1	NA	TRBV28	TRBJ1-1	TGTGCCAGCAGTCCCCCCGACAGGGTAGCGAATACTGAAGCTTTCTTT	CASSPPDRVANTEAFF
TRBD1	NA	TRBV12-3/TRBV12-4	TRBJ1-1	TGTGCCAGCAGTTGGACAGGGCGCGAAGCTTTCTTT	CASSWTGREAFF
NA	NA	TRBV5-4	TRBJ1-3	TGTGCCAGCAGCTTACAAGGGGCTGGAAACACCATATATTTT	CASSLQGAGNTIYF
TRBD1	few	TRBV12-3/TRBV12-4	TRBJ1-2	TGTGCCAGCAGTTTAAACCAGGGGGACTACACCTTC	CASSLNQGDYTF
TRBD1	NA	TRBV24-1	TRBJ2-5	TGTGCCACCAGGGGACAGGGAAAAGAGACCCAGTACTTC	CATRGQGKETQYF
NA	NA	TRBV6-5	TRBJ2-3	TGTGCCAGCAGCGTTCTCCCCCGCACAGATACGCAGTATTTT	CASSVLPRTDTQYF
TRBD1	NA	TRBV7-2	TRBJ1-6	TGTGCCATTCAGGGGGCATATAATTCACCCCTCCACTTT	CAIQGAYNSPLHF
NA	NA	TRBV7-6	TRBJ1-5	TGTGCCAGCAGCTTAGGGCGGGACGTCGATCAGCCCCAGCATTTT	CASSLGRDVDQPQHF
NA	NA	TRBV4-1	TRBJ1-4	TGCGCCAGCAGCCAAGTGGAAAGGCAGGCTAATGAAAAACTGTTTTTT	CASSQVERQANEKLFF
TRBD1	NA	TRBV2	TRBJ2-7	TGTGCCAGCAGATCCGGGACAGCCTCCTACGAGCAGTACTTC	CASRSGTASYEQYF
TRBD2	NA	TRBV28	TRBJ2-1	TGTGCCAGCAACCTAGCGGGAGGCCCCAATGAGCAGTTCTTC	CASNLAGGPNEQFF
NA	NA	TRBV4-1	TRBJ1-6	TGCGCCAGCAGCCGTTTCATGTCAGGCCGTTATGATTCACCCCTCCACTTT	CASSRFMSGRYDSPLHF
TRBD1	once	TRBV29-1	TRBJ1-2	TGCAGCGTCCCGCAATGGACAGGGGGGAACTATGGCTACACCTTC	CSVPQWTGGNYGYTF
NA	NA	TRBV7-2	TRBJ2-2	TGTGCCAGCAGCCCTTTAAACGGGGCCGGGGAGCTGTTTTTT	CASSPLNGAGELFF
NA	NA	TRBV28	TRBJ1-2	TGTGCCAGCAGACCCGGAGGGGGGGACTATGGCTACACCTTC	CASRPGGGDYGYTF
NA	NA	TRBV19	TRBJ1-2	TGTGCCAGTAGGTACCGGGACGGCAGGGGAGTAGATGGCTACACCTTC	CASRYRDGRGVDGYTF
TRBD2	NA	TRBV11-3	TRBJ2-3	TGTGCCAGCAGCTCGGGACTATTCACAGATACGCAGTATTTT	CASSSGLFTDTQYF
NA	NA	TRBV11-2	TRBJ2-1	TGTGCCAGCAGCTTTGCGGGGACGAGTGAGCAGTTCTTC	CASSFAGTSEQFF
TRBD2	NA	TRBV19	TRBJ2-3	TGTGCCAGTACTGGACTAGCGGGAGGGGAGGATACGCAGTATTTT	CASTGLAGGEDTQYF
TRBD1	NA	TRBV7-8	TRBJ1-5	TGTGCCAGCAGCTTGAACAGGGGGCGCGGCAATCAGCCCCAGCATTTT	CASSLNRGRGNQPQHF
TRBD1	NA	TRBV19	TRBJ1-5	TGTGCCAGTAGTACCGGACAGGGGGGCGCCTACGATCAGCCCCAGCATTTT	CASSTGQGGAYDQPQHF
TRBD1	NA	TRBV27	TRBJ1-2	TGTGCCAGCAGTTTGGGACAGGGGGCCTCTGGCTACACCTTC	CASSLGQGASGYTF
NA	NA	TRBV29-1	TRBJ2-3	TGCAGCGTTGAAGGTCAAATTAGTACAGATACGCAGTATTTT	CSVEGQISTDTQYF
NA	few	TRBV5-6	TRBJ1-1	TGTGCCAGCAGCTTAGGACAAACGGCTTTCTTT	CASSLGQTAFF
TRBD1	once	TRBV7-2	TRBJ1-5	TGTGCCAGCAGCCGGACAGGGATTCAGCCCCAGCATTTT	CASSRTGIQPQHF
NA	NA	TRBV12-3/TRBV12-4	TRBJ1-2	TGTGCCAGCAGTCCTAGTGCGACCCGTGGCTACACCTTC	CASSPSATRGYTF
TRBD1	NA	TRBV14	TRBJ2-7	TGTGCCAGCAGCCAGCCGGGACAGGGCATCTACGAGCAGTACTTC	CASSQPGQGIYEQYF
NA	NA	TRBV7-8	TRBJ1-2	TGTGCCAGCAGCGCCCTGGGGTCAGGGGTTCATGGCTACACCTTC	CASSALGSGVHGYTF
NA	NA	TRBV5-4	TRBJ1-1	TGTGCCAGCAGGGGGGCCGGGGACACTGAAGCTTTCTTT	CASRGAGDTEAFF
TRBD1	NA	TRBV28	TRBJ1-2	TGTGCCAGCAGTAATACAGGGGAAGGCTACACCTTC	CASSNTGEGYTF
NA	NA	TRBV29-1	TRBJ2-1	TGCAGCGTGGTTGGAGACAGTAACAATGAGCAGTTCTTC	CSVVGDSNNEQFF
NA	NA	TRBV11-1	TRBJ2-5	TGTGCCAGCAGCCCTGCCATAAGGGCGACTAGAGAGACCCAGTACTTC	CASSPAIRATRETQYF
NA	NA	TRBV29-1	TRBJ2-7	TGCAGCGTTGATGCTGGGAGTGGCTCCTACGAGCAGTACTTC	CSVDAGSGSYEQYF
NA	NA	TRBV3-1/TRBV3-2	TRBJ2-2	TGTGCCAGCAGCCAAGGCAGGGGGGACACCGGGGAGCTGTTTTTT	CASSQGRGDTGELFF
TRBD1	NA	TRBV4-2	TRBJ2-6	TGTGCCAGCCGTGAAGGACAGGGGGCAACTGGGGCCAACGTCCTGACTTTC	CASREGQGATGANVLTF
TRBD2	NA	TRBV28	TRBJ2-1	TGTGCCAGCAGACCCGGGACTAGGCTATTATACAATGAGCAGTTCTTC	CASRPGTRLLYNEQFF
NA	NA	TRBV7-9	TRBJ2-7	TGTGCCAGCAGCTCTCCCAGCTCCTACGAGCAGTACTTC	CASSSPSSYEQYF
NA	NA	TRBV18	TRBJ1-3	TGTGCCAGCTCACCACTAAACCTACCGGGTGGAAACACCATATATTTT	CASSPLNLPGGNTIYF